This T cell receptor beta chain appears in the sequencing data of a study of vaccination effects on CD4 cells after COVID-19 (dated by TCRdb to 2022 to 2024). As for the study more broadly: Participants received two doses of either the BNT162b2 or the mRNA-1273 mRNA SARS-CoV-2 vaccine. SARS-CoV-2 spike-specific CD4+ TCR repertoires were compared before and after mRNA vaccination in COVID-19 convalescent patients and in infection-naive vaccine recipients. Altogether, around 9 COVID-19 convalescent patients and several SARS-CoV-2-naive healthy vaccine recipients made up the full study. In the study, cultures from other donors were sequenced using the Oncomine TCR Beta short-read assay on an Illumina iSeq 100.

The library was built by means of the immunoSEQ multiplex PCR assay. DNA from the cultured, isolated CD4+ T cells was subjected to TCR beta CDR3 sequencing. Concerning the study's data processing: Non-productive TCR sequences were discarded, and reads were trimmed to the CDR3 region, with only CDR3s of 7 or more amino acids retained. The MANAFEST web app was used to identify antigen-specific clonotypes by comparing expansion in peptide wells with expansion in reference cultures. Positive clones required FDR<0.05 expansion versus reference and all other wells, odds ratio above 5, and frequency above 0.1% in two replicate wells. Clonotypes significantly expanded in SARS-CoV-2 spike wells and in at least one common cold coronavirus spike condition were defined as cross-reactive. CDR3 similarity was assessed by Levenshtein distance with the stringdist R package, and unrooted trees were built with ape in R 3.6.1. TCRdb carries this immuneACCESS record with in-frame sequences only. Its versions omit some clonotypes, under half of them owing to an unresolved V gene in the studies checked, with the rest unexplained. The V and J calls and the clone size are those of that table, but D and trimming were determined from the DNA. The sample records 50,000 or so clones, more than 70% of which are singletons. Clones ranked in the top ten supply around 5.5% of the sample.

The ViraFEST assay stimulated PBMC with viral peptide pools and then used TCR sequencing to identify antigen-specific CD4+ T cell clonotypes by expansion. After roughly 11 days of culture, CD4+ T cells were isolated with the EasySep CD4+ T cell isolation kit. Negative nucleocapsid antibody results before and after vaccination confirmed that the healthy vaccine recipients had no prior SARS-CoV-2 infection. A few million PBMC per well were cultured with 10 ug/ml peptides in IMDM containing approximately 4.7% human AB serum, approximately 9.1 IU/ml IL-2 and gentamicin. On days 3 and 7, half of the culture medium was replaced with fresh IL-2-containing medium. Unless noted otherwise, every peptide stimulation condition was cultured in triplicate wells. Using Ficoll-Paque Plus gradient centrifugation, PBMC were separated from whole blood and then either used fresh or cryopreserved at -140C. The overlapping peptide pools covered the spike proteins of SARS-CoV-2 and of the common cold coronaviruses HCoV-NL63, HCoV-OC43 and HCoV-229E. The QIAamp micro DNA kit was used to extract genomic DNA from the cultured CD4+ T cells.

This clone was counted between two and nine times. Its antigen is still unknown. No base quality information exists; no much larger clone differs at one position. Here is what the overall study found, with its caveats: At late post-vaccination timepoints, both infection-induced and vaccine-induced clones showed marked clonal contraction, consistent with waning T cell responses. The study was limited by a small number of convalescent patients and lacked early post-infection timepoints. In healthy vaccine recipients, vaccine-induced clones were almost all SARS-CoV-2 mono-reactive, with only 1 of 255 cross-reactive with common cold coronaviruses.

Spanning cysteine to phenylalanine, the CDR3 consists of 15 amino acids. The entry retains the CDR3 DNA only, 45 bases that are in frame from base 1. Via the germline V gene (reference sequence), CDR1 is PRHDT and CDR2 FYEKMQ. Trimming removed 8 bases from V and 4 bases from J; the gene matches leave 12 bases unexplained. Sample: CD4+ T cells from PBMCs cultured with HCoV-OC43 spike peptides, taken before COVID-19 vaccination. Explained via the paper, the cell subset or site label denotes: HCoV-OC43 spike overlapping peptide pool stimulation. The rearrangement joined TRBV13 to TRBJ2-3; the central 7 bases match TRBD1. The clonotype comes from a human donor who received a COVID-19 vaccine. The bases are TGTGCCAGCTCCGCCCGGACAGGTCGCGCAGATACGCAGTATTTT. Its amino acids are CASSARTGRADTQYF.